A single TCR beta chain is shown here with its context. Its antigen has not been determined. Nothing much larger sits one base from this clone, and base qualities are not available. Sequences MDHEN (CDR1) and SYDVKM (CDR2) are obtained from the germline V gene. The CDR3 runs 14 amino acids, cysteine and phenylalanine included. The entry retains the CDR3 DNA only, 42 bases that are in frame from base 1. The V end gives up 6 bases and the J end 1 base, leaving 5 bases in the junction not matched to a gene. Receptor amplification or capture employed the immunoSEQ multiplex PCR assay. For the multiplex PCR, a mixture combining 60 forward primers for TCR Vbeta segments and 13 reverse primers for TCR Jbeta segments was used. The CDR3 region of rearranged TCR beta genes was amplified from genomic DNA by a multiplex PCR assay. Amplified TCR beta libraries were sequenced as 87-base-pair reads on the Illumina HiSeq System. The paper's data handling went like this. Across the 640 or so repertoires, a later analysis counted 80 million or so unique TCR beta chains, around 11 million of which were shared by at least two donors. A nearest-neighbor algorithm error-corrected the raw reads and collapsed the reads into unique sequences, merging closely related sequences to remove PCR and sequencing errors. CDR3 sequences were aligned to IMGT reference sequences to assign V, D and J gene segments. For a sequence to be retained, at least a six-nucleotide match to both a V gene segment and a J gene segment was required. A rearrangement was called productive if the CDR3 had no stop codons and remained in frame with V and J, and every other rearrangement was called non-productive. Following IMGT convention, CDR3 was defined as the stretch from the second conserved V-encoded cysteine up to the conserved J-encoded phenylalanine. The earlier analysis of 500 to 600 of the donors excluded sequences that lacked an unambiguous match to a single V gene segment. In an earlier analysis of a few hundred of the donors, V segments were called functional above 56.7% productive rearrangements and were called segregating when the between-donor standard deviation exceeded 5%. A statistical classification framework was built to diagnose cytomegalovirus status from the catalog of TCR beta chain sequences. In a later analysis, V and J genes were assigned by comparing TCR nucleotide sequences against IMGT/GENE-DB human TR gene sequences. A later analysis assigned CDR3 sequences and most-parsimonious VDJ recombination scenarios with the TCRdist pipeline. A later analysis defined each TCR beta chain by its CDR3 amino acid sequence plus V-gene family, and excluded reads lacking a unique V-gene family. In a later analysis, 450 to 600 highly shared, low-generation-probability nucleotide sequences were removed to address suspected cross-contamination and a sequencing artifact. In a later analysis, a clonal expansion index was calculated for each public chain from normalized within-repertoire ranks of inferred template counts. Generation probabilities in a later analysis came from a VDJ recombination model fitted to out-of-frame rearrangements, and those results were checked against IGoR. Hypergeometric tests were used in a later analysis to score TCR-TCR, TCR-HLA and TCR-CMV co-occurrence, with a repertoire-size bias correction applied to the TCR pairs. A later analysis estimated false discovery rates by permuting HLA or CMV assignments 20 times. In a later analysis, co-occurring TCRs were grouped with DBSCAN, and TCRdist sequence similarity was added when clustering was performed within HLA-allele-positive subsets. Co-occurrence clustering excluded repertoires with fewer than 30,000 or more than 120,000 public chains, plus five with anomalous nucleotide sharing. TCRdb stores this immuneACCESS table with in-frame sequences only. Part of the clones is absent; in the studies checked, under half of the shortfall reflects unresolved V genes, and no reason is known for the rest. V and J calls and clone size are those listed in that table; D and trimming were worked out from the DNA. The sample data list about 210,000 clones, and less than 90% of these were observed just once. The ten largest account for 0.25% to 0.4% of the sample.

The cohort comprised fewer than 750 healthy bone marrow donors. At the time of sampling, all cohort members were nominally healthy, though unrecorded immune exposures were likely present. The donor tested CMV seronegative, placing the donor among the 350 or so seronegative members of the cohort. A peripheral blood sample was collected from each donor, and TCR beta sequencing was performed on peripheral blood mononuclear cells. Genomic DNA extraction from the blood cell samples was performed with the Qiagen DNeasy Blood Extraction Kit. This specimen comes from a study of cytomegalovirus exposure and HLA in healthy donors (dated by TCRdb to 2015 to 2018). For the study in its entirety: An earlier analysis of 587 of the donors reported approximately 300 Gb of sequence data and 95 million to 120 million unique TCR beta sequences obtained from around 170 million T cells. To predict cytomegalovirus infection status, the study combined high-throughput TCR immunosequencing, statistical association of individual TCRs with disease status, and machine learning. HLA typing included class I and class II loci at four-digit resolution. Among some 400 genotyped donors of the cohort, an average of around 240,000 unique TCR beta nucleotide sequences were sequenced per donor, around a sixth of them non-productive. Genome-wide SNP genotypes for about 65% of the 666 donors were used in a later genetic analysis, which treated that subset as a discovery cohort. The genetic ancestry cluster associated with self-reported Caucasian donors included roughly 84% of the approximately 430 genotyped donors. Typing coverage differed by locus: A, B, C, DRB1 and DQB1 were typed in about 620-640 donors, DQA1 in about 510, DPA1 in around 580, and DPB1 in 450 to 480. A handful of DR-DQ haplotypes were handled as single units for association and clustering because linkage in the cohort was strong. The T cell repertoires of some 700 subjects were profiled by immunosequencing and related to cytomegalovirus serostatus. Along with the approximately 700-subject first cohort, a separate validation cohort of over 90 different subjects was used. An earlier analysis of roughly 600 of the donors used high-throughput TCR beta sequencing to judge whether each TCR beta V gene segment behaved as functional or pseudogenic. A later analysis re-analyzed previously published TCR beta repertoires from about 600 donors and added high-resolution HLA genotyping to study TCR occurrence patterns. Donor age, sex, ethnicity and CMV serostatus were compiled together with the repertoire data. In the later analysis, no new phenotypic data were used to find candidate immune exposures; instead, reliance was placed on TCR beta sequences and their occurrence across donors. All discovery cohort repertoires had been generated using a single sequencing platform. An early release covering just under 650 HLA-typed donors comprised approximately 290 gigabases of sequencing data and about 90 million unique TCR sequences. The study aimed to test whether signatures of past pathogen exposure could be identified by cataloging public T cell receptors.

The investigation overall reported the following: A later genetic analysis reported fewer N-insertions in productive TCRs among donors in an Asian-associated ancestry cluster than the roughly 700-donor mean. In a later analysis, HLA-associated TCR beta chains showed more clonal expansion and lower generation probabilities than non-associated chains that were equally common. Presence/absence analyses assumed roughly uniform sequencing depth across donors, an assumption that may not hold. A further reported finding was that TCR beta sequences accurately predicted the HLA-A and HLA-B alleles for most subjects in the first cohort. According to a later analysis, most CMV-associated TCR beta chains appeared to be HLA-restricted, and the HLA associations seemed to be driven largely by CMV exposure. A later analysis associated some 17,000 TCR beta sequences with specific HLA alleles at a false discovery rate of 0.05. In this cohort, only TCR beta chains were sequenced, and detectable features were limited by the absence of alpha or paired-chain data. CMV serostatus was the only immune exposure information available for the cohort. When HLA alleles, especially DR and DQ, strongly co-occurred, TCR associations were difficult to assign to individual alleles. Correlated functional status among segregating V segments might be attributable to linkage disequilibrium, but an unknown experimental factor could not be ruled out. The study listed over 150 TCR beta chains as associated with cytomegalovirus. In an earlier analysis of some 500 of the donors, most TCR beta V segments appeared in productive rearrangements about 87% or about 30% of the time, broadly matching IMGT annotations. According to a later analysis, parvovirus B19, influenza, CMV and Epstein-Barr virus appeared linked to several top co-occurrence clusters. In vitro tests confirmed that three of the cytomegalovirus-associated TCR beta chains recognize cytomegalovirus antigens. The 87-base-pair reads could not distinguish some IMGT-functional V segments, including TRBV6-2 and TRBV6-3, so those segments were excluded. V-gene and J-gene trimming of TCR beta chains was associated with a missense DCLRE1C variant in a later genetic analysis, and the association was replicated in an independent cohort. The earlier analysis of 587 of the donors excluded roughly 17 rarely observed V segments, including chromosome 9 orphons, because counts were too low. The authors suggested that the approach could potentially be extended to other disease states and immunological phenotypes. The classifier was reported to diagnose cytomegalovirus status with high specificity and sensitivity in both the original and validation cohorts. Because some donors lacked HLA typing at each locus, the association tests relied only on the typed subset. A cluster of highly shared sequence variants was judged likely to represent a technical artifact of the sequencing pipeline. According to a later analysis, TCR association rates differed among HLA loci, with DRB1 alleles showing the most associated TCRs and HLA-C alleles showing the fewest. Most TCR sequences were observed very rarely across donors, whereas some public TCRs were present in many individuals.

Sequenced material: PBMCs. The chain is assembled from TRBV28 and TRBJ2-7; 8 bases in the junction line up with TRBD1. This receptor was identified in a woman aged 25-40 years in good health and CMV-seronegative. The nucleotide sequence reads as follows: TGTGCCAGCAGCCTACAGGGGGATTCCTACGAGCAGTACTTC. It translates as CASSLQGDSYEQYF. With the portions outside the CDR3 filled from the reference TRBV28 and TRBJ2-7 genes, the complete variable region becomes DVKVTQSSRYLVKRTGEKVFLECVQDMDHENMFWYRQDPGLGLRLIYFSYDVKMKEKGDIPEGYSVSREKKERFSLILESASTNQTSMYLCASSLQGDSYEQYFGPGTRLTVT.